The present TCR beta chain was sequenced within a study of graft-versus-host responses after intestinal transplantation. Study context: Transplants were multivisceral, liver-intestinal, or isolated intestinal. Every recipient underwent anti-thymocyte globulin induction, then tacrolimus and steroids for 2 to 3 years. Findings of the study overall: Early post-transplant HvG declines showed an association with peak circulating GvH clone levels. Recipient marrow contained GvH clones, some of which appeared first in ileum or blood.

Only in-frame clones appear in the TCRdb table, and some are missing; sequencing was by immunoSEQ multiplex PCR. The sample has roughly 40,000 clones, roughly nine tenths seen once. This clone was found once. What it binds is not known. Germline lookup yields CDR1 SGHTS and CDR2 YDEGEE. V gave up 4 bases and J gave up 2 bases, with 11 bases separating them. This CDR3 comprises 14 residues. This receptor was taken from a human patient who received an intestinal transplant, so some T cells may come from the graft donor. The chain has TRBV5-8 and TRBJ2-3; D remains ambiguous. The input for sequencing was PBMCs, taken approximately 320 days after intestinal transplant. CDR3 sequence: CASSPVSYTDTQYF. CDR3 DNA sequence: TGTGCCAGCAGCCCCGTGTCATACACAGATACGCAGTATTTT.